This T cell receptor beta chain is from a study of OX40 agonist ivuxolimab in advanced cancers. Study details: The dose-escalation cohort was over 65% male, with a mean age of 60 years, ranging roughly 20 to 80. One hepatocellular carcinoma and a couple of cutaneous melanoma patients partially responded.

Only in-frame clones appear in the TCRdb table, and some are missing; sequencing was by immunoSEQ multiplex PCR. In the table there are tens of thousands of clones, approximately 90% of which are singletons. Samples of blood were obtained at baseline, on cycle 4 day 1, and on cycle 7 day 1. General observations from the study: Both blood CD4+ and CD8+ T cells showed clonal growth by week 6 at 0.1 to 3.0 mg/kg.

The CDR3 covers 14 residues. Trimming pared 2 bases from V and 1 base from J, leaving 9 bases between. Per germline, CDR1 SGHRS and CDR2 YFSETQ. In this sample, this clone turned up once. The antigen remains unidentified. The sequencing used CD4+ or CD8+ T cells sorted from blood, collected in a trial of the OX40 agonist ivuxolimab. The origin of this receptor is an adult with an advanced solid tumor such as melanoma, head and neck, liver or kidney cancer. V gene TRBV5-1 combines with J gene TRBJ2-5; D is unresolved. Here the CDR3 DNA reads TGCGCCAGCAGCTTTTCAGGCCTCCAAGAGACCCAGTACTTC. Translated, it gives CASSFSGLQETQYF.